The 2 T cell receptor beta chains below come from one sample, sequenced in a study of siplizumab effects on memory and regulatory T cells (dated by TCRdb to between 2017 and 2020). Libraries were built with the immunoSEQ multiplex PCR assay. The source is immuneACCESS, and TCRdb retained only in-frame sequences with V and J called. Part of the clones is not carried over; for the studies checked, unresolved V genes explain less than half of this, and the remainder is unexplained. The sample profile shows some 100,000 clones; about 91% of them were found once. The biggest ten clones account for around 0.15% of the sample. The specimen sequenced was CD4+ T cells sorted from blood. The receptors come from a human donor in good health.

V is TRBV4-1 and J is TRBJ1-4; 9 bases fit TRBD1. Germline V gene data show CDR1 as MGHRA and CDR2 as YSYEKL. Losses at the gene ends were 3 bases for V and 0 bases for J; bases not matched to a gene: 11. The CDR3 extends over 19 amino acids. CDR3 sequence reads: CASSHIPGQGSATNEKLFF. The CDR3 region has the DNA TGCGCCAGCAGCCACATCCCGGGACAGGGCTCTGCAACTAATGAAAAACTGTTTTTT.

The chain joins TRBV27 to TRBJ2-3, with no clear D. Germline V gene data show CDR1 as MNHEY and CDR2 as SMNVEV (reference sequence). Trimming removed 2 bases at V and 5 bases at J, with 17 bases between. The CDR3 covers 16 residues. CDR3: CASSLNRPALGDTQYF. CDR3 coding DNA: TGTGCCAGCAGTTTAAATCGGCCGGCCTTGGGAGATACGCAGTATTTT.